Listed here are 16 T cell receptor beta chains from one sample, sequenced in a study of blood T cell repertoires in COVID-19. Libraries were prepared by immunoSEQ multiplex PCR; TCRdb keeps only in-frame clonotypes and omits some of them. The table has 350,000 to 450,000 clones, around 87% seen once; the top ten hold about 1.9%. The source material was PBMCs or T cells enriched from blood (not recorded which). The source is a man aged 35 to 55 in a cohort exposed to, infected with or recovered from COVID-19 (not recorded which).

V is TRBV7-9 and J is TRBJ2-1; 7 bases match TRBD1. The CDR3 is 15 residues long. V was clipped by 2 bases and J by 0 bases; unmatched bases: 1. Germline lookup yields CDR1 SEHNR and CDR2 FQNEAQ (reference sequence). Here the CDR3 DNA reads TGTGCCAGCAGCTTAAGGGACAGCTCCTACAATGAGCAGTTCTTC. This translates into CASSLRDSSYNEQFF.

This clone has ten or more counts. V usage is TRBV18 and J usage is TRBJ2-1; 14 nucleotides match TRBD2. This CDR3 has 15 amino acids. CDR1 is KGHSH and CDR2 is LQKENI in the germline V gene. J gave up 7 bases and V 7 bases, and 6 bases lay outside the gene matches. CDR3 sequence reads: CASYKGTSGSNEQFF. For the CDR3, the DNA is TGTGCCAGCTACAAAGGGACTAGCGGGAGTAATGAGCAGTTCTTC.

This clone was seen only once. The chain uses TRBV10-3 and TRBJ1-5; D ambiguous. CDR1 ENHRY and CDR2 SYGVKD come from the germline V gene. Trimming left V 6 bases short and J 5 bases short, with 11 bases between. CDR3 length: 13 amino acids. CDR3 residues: CAISADRDQPQHF. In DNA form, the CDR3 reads TGTGCCATCAGCGCCGACCGGGATCAGCCCCAGCATTTT.

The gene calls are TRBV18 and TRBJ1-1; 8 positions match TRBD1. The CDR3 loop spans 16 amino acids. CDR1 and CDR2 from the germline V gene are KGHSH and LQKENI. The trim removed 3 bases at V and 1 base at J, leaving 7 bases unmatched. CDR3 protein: CASSPRTGRGNTEAFF. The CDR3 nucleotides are TGTGCCAGCTCACCCAGGACAGGGCGAGGGAACACTGAAGCTTTCTTT.

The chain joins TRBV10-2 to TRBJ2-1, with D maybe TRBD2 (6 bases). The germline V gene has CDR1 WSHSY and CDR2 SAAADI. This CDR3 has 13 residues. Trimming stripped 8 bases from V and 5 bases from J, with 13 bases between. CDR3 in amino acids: CASRLGIDNEQFF. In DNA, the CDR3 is TGCGCCAGCCGACTAGGGATCGACAATGAGCAGTTCTTC.

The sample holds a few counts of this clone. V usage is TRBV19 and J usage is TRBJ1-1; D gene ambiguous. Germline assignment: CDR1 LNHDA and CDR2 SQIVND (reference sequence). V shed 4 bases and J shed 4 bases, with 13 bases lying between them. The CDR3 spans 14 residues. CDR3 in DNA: TGTGCCAGTAGTAGTGAGAGGGCGGTCACTGAAGCTTTCTTT. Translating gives CASSSERAVTEAFF.

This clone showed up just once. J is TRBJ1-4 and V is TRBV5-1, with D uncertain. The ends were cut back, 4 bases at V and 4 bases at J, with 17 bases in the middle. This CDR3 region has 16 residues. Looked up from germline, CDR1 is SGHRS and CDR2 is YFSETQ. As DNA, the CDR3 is TGCGCCAGCAGCCCCCGGGCAGGAGGAGGTAATGAAAAACTGTTTTTT. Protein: CASSPRAGGGNEKLFF. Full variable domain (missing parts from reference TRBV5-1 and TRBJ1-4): KAGVTQTPRYLIKTRGQQVTLSCSPISGHRSVSWYQQTPGQGLQFLFEYFSETQRNKGNFPGRFSGRQFSNSRSEMNVSTLELGDSALYLCASSPRAGGGNEKLFFGSGTQLSVL.

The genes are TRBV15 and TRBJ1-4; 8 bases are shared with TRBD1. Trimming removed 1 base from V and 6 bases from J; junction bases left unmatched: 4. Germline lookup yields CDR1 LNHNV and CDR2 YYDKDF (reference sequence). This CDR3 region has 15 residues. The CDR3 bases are TGTGCCACCAGCAGAGGACAGGGGACGGATGAAAAACTGTTTTTT. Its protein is CATSRGQGTDEKLFF.

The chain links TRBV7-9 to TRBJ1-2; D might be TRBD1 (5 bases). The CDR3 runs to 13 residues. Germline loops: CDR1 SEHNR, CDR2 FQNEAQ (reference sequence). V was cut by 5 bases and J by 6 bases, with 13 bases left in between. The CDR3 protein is CASSPSGLDGYTF. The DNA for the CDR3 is TGTGCCAGCAGCCCGTCAGGGTTGGATGGCTACACCTTC. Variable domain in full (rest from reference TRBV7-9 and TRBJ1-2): DTGVSQNPRHKITKRGQNVTFRCDPISEHNRLYWYRQTLGQGPEFLTYFQNEAQLEKSRLLSDRFSAERPKGSFSTLEIQRTEQGDSAMYLCASSPSGLDGYTFGSGTRLTVV.

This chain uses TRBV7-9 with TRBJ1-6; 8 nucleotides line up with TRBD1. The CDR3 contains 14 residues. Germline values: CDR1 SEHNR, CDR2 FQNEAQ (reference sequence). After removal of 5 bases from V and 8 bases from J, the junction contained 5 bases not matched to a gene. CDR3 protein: CASSTDRDHSPLHF. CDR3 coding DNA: TGTGCCAGCAGCACGGACAGGGACCATTCACCCCTCCACTTT.

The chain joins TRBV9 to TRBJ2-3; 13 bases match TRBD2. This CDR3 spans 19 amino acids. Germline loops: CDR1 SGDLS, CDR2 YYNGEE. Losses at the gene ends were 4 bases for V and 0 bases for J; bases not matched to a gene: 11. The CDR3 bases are TGTGCCAGCAGCACGCGGGGACTAGCGGGACTGGATAGCACAGATACGCAGTATTTT. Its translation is CASSTRGLAGLDSTDTQYF.

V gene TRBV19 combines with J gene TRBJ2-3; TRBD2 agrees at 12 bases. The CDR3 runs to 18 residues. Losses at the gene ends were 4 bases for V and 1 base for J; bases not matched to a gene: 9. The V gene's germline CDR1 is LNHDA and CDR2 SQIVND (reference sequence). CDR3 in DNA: TGTGCCAGTAGTAGGGGACAGCTAGCGGGAGGGCGCACAGATACGCAGTATTTT. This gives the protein CASSRGQLAGGRTDTQYF.

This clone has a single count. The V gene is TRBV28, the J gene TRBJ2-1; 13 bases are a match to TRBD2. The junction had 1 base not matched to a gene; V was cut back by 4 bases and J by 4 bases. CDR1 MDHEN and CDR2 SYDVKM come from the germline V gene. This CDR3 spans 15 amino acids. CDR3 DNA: TGTGCCAGCAGTTCGGGACTAGCGGGGTACAATGAGCAGTTCTTC. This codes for CASSSGLAGYNEQFF.

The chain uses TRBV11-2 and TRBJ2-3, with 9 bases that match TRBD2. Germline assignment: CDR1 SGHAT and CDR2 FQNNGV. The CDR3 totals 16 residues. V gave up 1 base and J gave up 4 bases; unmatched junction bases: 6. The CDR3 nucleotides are TGTGCCAGCAGCTTAGGGCTAGCGGGAAGGTCAGATACGCAGTATTTT. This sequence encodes CASSLGLAGRSDTQYF.

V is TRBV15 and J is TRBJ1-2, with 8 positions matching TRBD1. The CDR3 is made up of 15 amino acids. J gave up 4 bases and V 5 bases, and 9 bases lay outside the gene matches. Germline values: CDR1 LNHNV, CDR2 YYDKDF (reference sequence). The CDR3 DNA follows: TGTGCCACCAGCCCCGGGACAGGAGTATTCTATGGCTACACCTTC. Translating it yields CATSPGTGVFYGYTF.

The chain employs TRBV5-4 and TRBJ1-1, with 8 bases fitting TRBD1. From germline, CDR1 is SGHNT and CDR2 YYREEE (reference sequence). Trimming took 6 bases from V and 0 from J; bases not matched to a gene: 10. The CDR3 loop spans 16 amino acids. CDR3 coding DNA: TGTGCCAGCACCCCGCTACAGGGGGGCCTGAACACTGAAGCTTTCTTT. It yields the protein CASTPLQGGLNTEAFF.